This TCR beta chain was observed in a study of OX40 agonist ivuxolimab in advanced cancers. Study conclusions and caveats: At doses 0.1 to 3.0 mg/kg, CD4+ and CD8+ clones expanded. CD8+ T cells were the subset that, on average, had more expanded clones than CD4+.

As for this clone: Its antigen remains unknown.

With baseline, cycle 4 day 1, and cycle 7 day 1 as timepoints, blood was sampled. The protocol was immunoSEQ multiplex PCR, while the TCRdb copy is restricted to in-frame clones and leaves out a portion. The table shows about 73,000 clones, with just under 90% occurring only once. V lost 11 bases to trimming and J lost 3 bases, with 19 bases between them. This CDR3 is built from 14 residues. Germline V gene sequence: CDR1 SNHLY, CDR2 FYNNEI. The chain combines TRBV2 with TRBJ1-2; possibly TRBD1 for D (6 bases). This receptor was taken from an adult with an advanced solid tumor such as melanoma, head and neck, liver or kidney cancer. The specimen was CD4+ or CD8+ T cells sorted from blood, collected in a trial of the OX40 agonist ivuxolimab. In nucleotides, the CDR3 is TGTGCCGAGCCGAACGGGGGGCGCGACTATGGCTACACCTTC. Amino acids: CAEPNGGRDYGYTF.